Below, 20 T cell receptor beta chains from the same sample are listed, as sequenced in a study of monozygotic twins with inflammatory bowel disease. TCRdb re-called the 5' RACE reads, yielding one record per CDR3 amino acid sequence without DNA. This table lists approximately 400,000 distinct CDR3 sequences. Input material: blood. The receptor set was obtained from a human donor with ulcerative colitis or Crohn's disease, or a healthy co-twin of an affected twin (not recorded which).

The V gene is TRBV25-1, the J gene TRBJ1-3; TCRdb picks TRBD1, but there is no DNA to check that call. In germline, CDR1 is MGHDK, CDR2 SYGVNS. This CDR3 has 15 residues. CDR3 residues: CASSESGRGGNTIYF.

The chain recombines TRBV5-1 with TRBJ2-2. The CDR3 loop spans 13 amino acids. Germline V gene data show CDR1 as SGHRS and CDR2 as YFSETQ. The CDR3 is CASNSGNTGELFF.

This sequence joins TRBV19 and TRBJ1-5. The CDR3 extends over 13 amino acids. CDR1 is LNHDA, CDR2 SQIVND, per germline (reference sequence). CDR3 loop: CASSRGFYQPQHF. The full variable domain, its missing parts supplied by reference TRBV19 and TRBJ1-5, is DGGITQSPKYLFRKEGQNVTLSCEQNLNHDAMYWYRQDPGQGLRLIYYSQIVNDFQKGDIAEGYSVSREKKESFPLTVTSAQKNPTAFYLCASSRGFYQPQHFGDGTRLSIL.

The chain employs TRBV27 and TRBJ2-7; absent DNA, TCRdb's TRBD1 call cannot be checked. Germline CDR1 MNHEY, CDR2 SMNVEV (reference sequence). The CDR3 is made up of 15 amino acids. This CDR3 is CASSLLGQGTYEQYF.

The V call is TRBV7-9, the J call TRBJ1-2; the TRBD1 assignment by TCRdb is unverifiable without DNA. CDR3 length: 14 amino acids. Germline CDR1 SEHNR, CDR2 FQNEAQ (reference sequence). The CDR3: CASSLEGTGGGYTF.

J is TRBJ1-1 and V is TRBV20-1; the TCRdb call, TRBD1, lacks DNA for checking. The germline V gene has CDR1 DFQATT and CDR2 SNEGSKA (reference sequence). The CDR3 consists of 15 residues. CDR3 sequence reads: CSALGITVPVTEAFF.

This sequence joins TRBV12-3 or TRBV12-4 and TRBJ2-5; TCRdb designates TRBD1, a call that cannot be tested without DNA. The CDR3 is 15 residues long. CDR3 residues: CVSSLYGQGGGTQYF.

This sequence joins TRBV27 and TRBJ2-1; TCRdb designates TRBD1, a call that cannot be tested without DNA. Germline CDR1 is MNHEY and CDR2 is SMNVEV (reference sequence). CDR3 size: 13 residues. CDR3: CASLIRVYNEQFF.

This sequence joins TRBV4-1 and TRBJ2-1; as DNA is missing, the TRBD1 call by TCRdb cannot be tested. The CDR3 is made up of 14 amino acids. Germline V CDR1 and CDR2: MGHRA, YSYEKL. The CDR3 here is CASSQDPGANEQFF.

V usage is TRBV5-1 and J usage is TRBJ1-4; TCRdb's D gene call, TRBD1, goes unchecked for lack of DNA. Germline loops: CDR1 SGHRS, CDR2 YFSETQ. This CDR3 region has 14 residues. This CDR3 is CASSATGGNEKLFF.

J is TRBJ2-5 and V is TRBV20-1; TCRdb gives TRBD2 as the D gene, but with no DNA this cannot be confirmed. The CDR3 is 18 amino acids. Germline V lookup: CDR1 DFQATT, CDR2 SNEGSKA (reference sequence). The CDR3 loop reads CSASGRLAGGSRRETQYF.

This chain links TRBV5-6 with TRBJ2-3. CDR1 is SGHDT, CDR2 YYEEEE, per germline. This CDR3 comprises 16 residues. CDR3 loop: CASSLIHRSFTDTQYF. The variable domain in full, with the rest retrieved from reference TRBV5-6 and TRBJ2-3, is DAGVTQSPTHLIKTRGQQVTLRCSPKSGHDTVSWYQQALGQGPQFIFQYYEEEERQRGNFPDRFSGHQFPNYSSELNVNALLLGDSALYLCASSLIHRSFTDTQYFGPGTRLTVL.

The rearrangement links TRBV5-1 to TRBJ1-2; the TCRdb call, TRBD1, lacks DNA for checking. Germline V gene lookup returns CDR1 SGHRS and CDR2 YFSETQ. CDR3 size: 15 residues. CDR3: CASSITGAGDYGYTF.

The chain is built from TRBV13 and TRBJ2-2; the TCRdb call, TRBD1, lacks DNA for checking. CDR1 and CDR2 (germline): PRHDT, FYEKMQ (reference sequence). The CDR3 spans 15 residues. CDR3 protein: CASSSTGTYTGELFF.

The CDR3 here is CASTPAAGDGAFF. V and J are TRBV5-4 and TRBJ1-1; with no DNA, the TCRdb D assignment of TRBD1 cannot be verified. The CDR3 contains 13 residues. Germline CDR1 and CDR2: SGHNT and YYREEE (reference sequence).

This chain's CDR3 is CASPFRRLPQHF. The chain combines TRBV12-3 or TRBV12-4 with TRBJ1-5. The CDR3 length is 12 residues.

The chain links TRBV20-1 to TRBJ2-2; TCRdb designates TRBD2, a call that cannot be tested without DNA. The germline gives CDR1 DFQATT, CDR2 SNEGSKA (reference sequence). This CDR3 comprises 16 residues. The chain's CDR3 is CSASAGTSIRTGELFF.

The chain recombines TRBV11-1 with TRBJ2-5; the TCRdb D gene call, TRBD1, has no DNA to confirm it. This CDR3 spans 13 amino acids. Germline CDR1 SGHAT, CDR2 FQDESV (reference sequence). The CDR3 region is CASSLDSRETQYF.

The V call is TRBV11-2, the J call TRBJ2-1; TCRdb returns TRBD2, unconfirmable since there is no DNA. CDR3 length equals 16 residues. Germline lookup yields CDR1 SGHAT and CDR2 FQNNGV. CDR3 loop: CASSLNRDSGLDEQFF.

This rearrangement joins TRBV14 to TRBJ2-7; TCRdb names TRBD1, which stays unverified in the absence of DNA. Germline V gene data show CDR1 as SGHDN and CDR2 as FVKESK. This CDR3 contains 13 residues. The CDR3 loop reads CASSPGGGGEQYF.